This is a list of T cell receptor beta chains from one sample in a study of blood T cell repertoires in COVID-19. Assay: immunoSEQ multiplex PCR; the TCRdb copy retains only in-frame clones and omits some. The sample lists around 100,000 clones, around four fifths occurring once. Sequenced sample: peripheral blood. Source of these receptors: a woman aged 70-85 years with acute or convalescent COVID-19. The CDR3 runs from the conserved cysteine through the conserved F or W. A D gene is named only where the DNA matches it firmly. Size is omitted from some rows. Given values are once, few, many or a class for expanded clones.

cdr3_aa: CASSPPGAQNTEAFF
cdr3_nt: TGTGCCAGCTCACCACCGGGGGCGCAGAACACTGAAGCTTTCTTT
j_call: TRBJ1-1
v_call: TRBV18
d_call: .
clone_size: .

cdr3_aa: CASSDQTGGSVETQYF
cdr3_nt: TGTGCCAGCAGTGACCAGACAGGGGGTTCGGTTGAGACCCAGTACTTC
j_call: TRBJ2-5
v_call: TRBV2
d_call: TRBD1
clone_size: .

cdr3_aa: CASSQSRQNQETQYF
cdr3_nt: TGCGCCAGCAGCCAATCGAGGCAGAACCAAGAGACCCAGTACTTC
j_call: TRBJ2-5
v_call: TRBV4-1
d_call: .
clone_size: few

cdr3_aa: CASMGASSSYNSPLHF
cdr3_nt: TGTGCCAGCATGGGGGCTTCGAGCTCCTATAATTCACCCCTCCACTTT
j_call: TRBJ1-6
v_call: TRBV2
d_call: .
clone_size: .

cdr3_aa: CSAITGGYTF
cdr3_nt: TGCAGTGCTATAACAGGTGGCTACACCTTC
j_call: TRBJ1-2
v_call: TRBV20-1
d_call: .
clone_size: .

cdr3_aa: CSVEGEGNYGYTF
cdr3_nt: TGCAGCGTTGAAGGGGAGGGAAACTATGGCTACACCTTC
j_call: TRBJ1-2
v_call: TRBV29-1
d_call: .
clone_size: .

cdr3_aa: CASSFGQARWGENIQYF
cdr3_nt: TGCGCCAGCAGCTTCGGACAGGCCAGATGGGGGGAAAACATTCAGTACTTC
j_call: TRBJ2-4
v_call: TRBV5-1
d_call: .
clone_size: .

cdr3_aa: CASSSSPTYEQYF
cdr3_nt: TGTGCCAGCTCGAGTAGCCCTACCTACGAGCAGTACTTC
j_call: TRBJ2-7
v_call: TRBV27
d_call: .
clone_size: few

cdr3_aa: CASSLQGIGEKLFF
cdr3_nt: TGCGCCAGCAGCTTGCAGGGGATTGGAGAAAAACTGTTTTTT
j_call: TRBJ1-4
v_call: TRBV5-1
d_call: .
clone_size: .

cdr3_aa: CASATYISNQPQHF
cdr3_nt: TGTGCCAGTGCGACTTACATTAGCAATCAGCCCCAGCATTTT
j_call: TRBJ1-5
v_call: TRBV19
d_call: .
clone_size: few

cdr3_aa: CASKTQGLQETQYF
cdr3_nt: TGCGCCAGCAAGACCCAGGGGTTACAAGAGACCCAGTACTTC
j_call: TRBJ2-5
v_call: TRBV5-1
d_call: .
clone_size: .

cdr3_aa: CASTLREGTPETQYF
cdr3_nt: TGTGCCAGCACCCTGAGGGAGGGGACGCCCGAGACCCAGTACTTC
j_call: TRBJ2-5
v_call: TRBV7-8
d_call: TRBD2
clone_size: .

cdr3_aa: CAISEVGSYGYTF
cdr3_nt: TGTGCCATCAGTGAGGTAGGGAGCTATGGCTACACCTTC
j_call: TRBJ1-2
v_call: TRBV10-3
d_call: .
clone_size: few

cdr3_aa: CASSRGALVDGYTF
cdr3_nt: TGTGCCAGCAGTCGGGGGGCCCTGGTCGATGGCTACACCTTC
j_call: TRBJ1-2
v_call: TRBV6-5
d_call: .
clone_size: .

cdr3_aa: CAWSGPWGQGGANYGYTF
cdr3_nt: TGTGCCTGGAGTGGTCCGTGGGGACAGGGGGGAGCTAACTATGGCTACACCTTC
j_call: TRBJ1-2
v_call: TRBV30
d_call: TRBD1
clone_size: once

cdr3_aa: CATWDRGGGYTF
cdr3_nt: TGTGCCACCTGGGACAGGGGAGGAGGCTACACCTTC
j_call: TRBJ1-2
v_call: TRBV10-3
d_call: TRBD1
clone_size: few

cdr3_aa: CASSWGHHLNTEAFF
cdr3_nt: TGTGCCAGCAGTTGGGGACACCACCTGAACACTGAAGCTTTCTTT
j_call: TRBJ1-1
v_call: TRBV6-2/TRBV6-3
d_call: .
clone_size: .

cdr3_aa: CASSLSGGYGTNEKLFF
cdr3_nt: TGCGCCAGCAGCTTGTCCGGGGGGTACGGGACTAATGAAAAACTGTTTTTT
j_call: TRBJ1-4
v_call: TRBV5-1
d_call: .
clone_size: .

cdr3_aa: CASSQSGGYYGYTF
cdr3_nt: TGTGCCAGCAGCCAATCGGGAGGGTACTATGGCTACACCTTC
j_call: TRBJ1-2
v_call: TRBV3-1/TRBV3-2
d_call: .
clone_size: .

cdr3_aa: CASSQQGTDTEAFF
cdr3_nt: TGCGCCAGCAGCCAACAAGGGACAGATACTGAAGCTTTCTTT
j_call: TRBJ1-1
v_call: TRBV4-3
d_call: TRBD1
clone_size: .

cdr3_aa: CASSLAGATGELFF
cdr3_nt: TGTGCCAGCAGCTTAGCGGGGGCCACCGGGGAGCTGTTTTTT
j_call: TRBJ2-2
v_call: TRBV7-9
d_call: .
clone_size: few

cdr3_aa: CAWSPPHREHNQPQHF
cdr3_nt: TGTGCCTGGTCTCCGCCCCACAGGGAACATAATCAGCCCCAGCATTTT
j_call: TRBJ1-5
v_call: TRBV30
d_call: .
clone_size: .

cdr3_aa: CASSQPTSATGELFF
cdr3_nt: TGCGCCAGCAGCCAACCGACTAGCGCCACCGGGGAGCTGTTTTTT
j_call: TRBJ2-2
v_call: TRBV4-1
d_call: TRBD2
clone_size: .

cdr3_aa: CASSQEGPGEKLFF
cdr3_nt: TGTGCCAGCAGCCAAGAAGGCCCAGGGGAAAAACTGTTTTTT
j_call: TRBJ1-4
v_call: TRBV3-1/TRBV3-2
d_call: .
clone_size: few

cdr3_aa: CASSQDPARGDVNQPQHF
cdr3_nt: TGCGCCAGCAGCCAAGATCCGGCCAGGGGAGATGTAAATCAGCCCCAGCATTTT
j_call: TRBJ1-5
v_call: TRBV4-1
d_call: .
clone_size: .

cdr3_aa: CASSRPTGDEQFF
cdr3_nt: TGTGCCAGCAGCCGACCGACAGGGGATGAGCAGTTCTTC
j_call: TRBJ2-1
v_call: TRBV7-2
d_call: TRBD1
clone_size: .

cdr3_aa: CASSVEGRGDRVGYNSPLHF
cdr3_nt: TGTGCCAGCAGCGTAGAAGGTAGGGGAGACAGGGTCGGCTATAATTCACCCCTCCACTTT
j_call: TRBJ1-6
v_call: TRBV9
d_call: TRBD1
clone_size: .

cdr3_aa: CASSVDGWGEAFF
cdr3_nt: TGTGCCAGCAGTGTGGATGGCTGGGGAGAGGCTTTCTTT
j_call: TRBJ1-1
v_call: TRBV6-4
d_call: .
clone_size: .

cdr3_aa: CASSYSIGALYGYTF
cdr3_nt: TGTGCCAGCAGTTACTCGATCGGAGCTCTCTATGGCTACACCTTC
j_call: TRBJ1-2
v_call: TRBV6-5
d_call: .
clone_size: .

cdr3_aa: CASRGPGGNTIYF
cdr3_nt: TGTGCCAGCAGGGGGCCTGGCGGAAACACCATATATTTT
j_call: TRBJ1-3
v_call: TRBV6-5
d_call: .
clone_size: .

cdr3_aa: CASSSPSAGGQETQYF
cdr3_nt: TGTGCCAGCAGCTCACCTAGCGCTGGCGGGCAAGAGACCCAGTACTTC
j_call: TRBJ2-5
v_call: TRBV7-6
d_call: .
clone_size: .

cdr3_aa: CSASQSNQPQHF
cdr3_nt: TGCAGTGCTAGTCAAAGCAATCAGCCCCAGCATTTT
j_call: TRBJ1-5
v_call: TRBV20-1
d_call: .
clone_size: .

cdr3_aa: CAWSNTDDRSHEQYF
cdr3_nt: TGTGCCTGGAGTAATACCGACGACAGGTCCCACGAGCAGTACTTC
j_call: TRBJ2-7
v_call: TRBV30
d_call: .
clone_size: .

cdr3_aa: CASSFGGANTEAFF
cdr3_nt: TGTGCCAGCAGCTTTGGGGGGGCGAACACTGAAGCTTTCTTT
j_call: TRBJ1-1
v_call: TRBV7-2
d_call: .
clone_size: .

cdr3_aa: CASSLTPIRTQYF
cdr3_nt: TGTGCCAGCAGTTTAACCCCGATTAGGACCCAGTACTTC
j_call: TRBJ2-5
v_call: TRBV12-3/TRBV12-4
d_call: .
clone_size: .

cdr3_aa: CASSPGGHQPQHF
cdr3_nt: TGTGCCAGCAGTCCGGGGGGTCATCAGCCCCAGCATTTT
j_call: TRBJ1-5
v_call: TRBV28
d_call: .
clone_size: .

cdr3_aa: CASSLLAPTDTQYF
cdr3_nt: TGTGCCAGCAGTTTATTAGCCCCCACAGATACGCAGTATTTT
j_call: TRBJ2-3
v_call: TRBV6-5
d_call: .
clone_size: once

cdr3_aa: CASSETGGSIQPQHF
cdr3_nt: TGTGCCAGCAGTGAAACGGGGGGTTCAATCCAGCCCCAGCATTTT
j_call: TRBJ1-5
v_call: TRBV25-1
d_call: .
clone_size: .

cdr3_aa: CASSFRVAGGTDEQFF
cdr3_nt: TGTGCCAGCAGCTTCAGAGTGGCGGGGGGTACGGATGAGCAGTTCTTC
j_call: TRBJ2-1
v_call: TRBV11-3
d_call: TRBD2
clone_size: .

cdr3_aa: CSVGTGVFTEAFF
cdr3_nt: TGCAGCGTGGGGACAGGGGTCTTCACTGAAGCTTTCTTT
j_call: TRBJ1-1
v_call: TRBV29-1
d_call: TRBD1
clone_size: .

cdr3_aa: CASSQGGDQPQHF
cdr3_nt: TGTGCCAGCAGCCAAGGGGGAGATCAGCCCCAGCATTTT
j_call: TRBJ1-5
v_call: TRBV3-1/TRBV3-2
d_call: .
clone_size: .

cdr3_aa: CASSRTSGGNNEQFF
cdr3_nt: TGCGCCAGCAGCCGGACTAGCGGGGGTAACAATGAGCAGTTCTTC
j_call: TRBJ2-1
v_call: TRBV5-1
d_call: TRBD2
clone_size: .

cdr3_aa: CASRPTGYGYTF
cdr3_nt: TGTGCCAGCAGGCCCACAGGATATGGCTACACCTTC
j_call: TRBJ1-2
v_call: TRBV6-5
d_call: .
clone_size: .

cdr3_aa: CASSLQGSYNEQFF
cdr3_nt: TGCGCCAGCAGCTTGCAGGGGAGCTACAATGAGCAGTTCTTC
j_call: TRBJ2-1
v_call: TRBV5-1
d_call: .
clone_size: .

cdr3_aa: CASSLGGSTDTQYF
cdr3_nt: TGTGCCAGCAGCTTGGGGGGGAGCACAGATACGCAGTATTTT
j_call: TRBJ2-3
v_call: TRBV11-3
d_call: TRBD2
clone_size: .

cdr3_aa: CAWGRLESGNTIYF
cdr3_nt: TGTGCCTGGGGGAGGCTCGAATCTGGAAACACCATATATTTT
j_call: TRBJ1-3
v_call: TRBV30
d_call: .
clone_size: once

cdr3_aa: CASSFLSSGANVLTF
cdr3_nt: TGTGCCAGCAGCTTCCTTAGCTCTGGGGCCAACGTCCTGACTTTC
j_call: TRBJ2-6
v_call: TRBV5-8
d_call: .
clone_size: .

cdr3_aa: CASSRIGTSEAFF
cdr3_nt: TGTGCCAGCAGCCGAATTGGGACATCTGAAGCTTTCTTT
j_call: TRBJ1-1
v_call: TRBV3-1/TRBV3-2
d_call: .
clone_size: .

cdr3_aa: CASSRGQNQPQHF
cdr3_nt: TGTGCCAGCAGCCGAGGGCAGAATCAGCCCCAGCATTTT
j_call: TRBJ1-5
v_call: TRBV5-4
d_call: .
clone_size: .

cdr3_aa: CASSESSGWGVSYEQYF
cdr3_nt: TGTGCCAGCAGTGAAAGCTCCGGGTGGGGGGTCTCCTACGAGCAGTACTTC
j_call: TRBJ2-7
v_call: TRBV2
d_call: .
clone_size: .

cdr3_aa: CASSPGQGAYNEQFF
cdr3_nt: TGTGCCAGCAGTCCGGGACAGGGGGCCTACAATGAGCAGTTCTTC
j_call: TRBJ2-1
v_call: TRBV6-5
d_call: TRBD1
clone_size: .

cdr3_aa: CASSPQQGAAYGYTF
cdr3_nt: TGTGCCAGCAGCCCCCAACAGGGAGCGGCGTATGGCTACACCTTC
j_call: TRBJ1-2
v_call: TRBV11-2
d_call: .
clone_size: .

cdr3_aa: CASSFGLGANTEAFF
cdr3_nt: TGTGCCAGCAGCTTTGGGTTAGGGGCGAACACTGAAGCTTTCTTT
j_call: TRBJ1-1
v_call: TRBV5-6
d_call: .
clone_size: .

cdr3_aa: CASSQDAVARGTGVTDTQYF
cdr3_nt: TGCGCCAGCAGCCAAGATGCAGTGGCCCGAGGGACAGGGGTTACAGATACGCAGTATTTT
j_call: TRBJ2-3
v_call: TRBV4-3
d_call: TRBD1
clone_size: .

cdr3_aa: CSASGPQGNEKLFF
cdr3_nt: TGCAGTGCTAGTGGCCCTCAGGGTAATGAAAAACTGTTTTTT
j_call: TRBJ1-4
v_call: TRBV20-1
d_call: .
clone_size: .

cdr3_aa: CSVQTPNSPLHF
cdr3_nt: TGCAGCGTCCAGACACCCAATTCACCCCTCCACTTT
j_call: TRBJ1-6
v_call: TRBV29-1
d_call: .
clone_size: .